This entry lists 3 T cell receptor beta chains sequenced from one sample in a study of PD-1 blockade in classical Hodgkin lymphoma. Clones were sequenced by immunoSEQ multiplex PCR, and TCRdb holds only the in-frame ones, with some missing. Among roughly 9,000 clones listed, roughly 80% were seen once. Time point meaning: cycle 4 day 1 (C4D1), after 5 to 7 weeks of nivolumab. Brentuximab vedotin exposure varied among the patients, all of whom had relapsed after autologous stem cell transplantation. From thawed PBMCs, CD4+ T cells were purified using magnetic negative selection. The sequenced sample was CD4+ T cells from blood, obtained before the fourth cycle of nivolumab. Every receptor here comes from a human donor with classical Hodgkin lymphoma.

V gene TRBV10-3 combines with J gene TRBJ2-1; unclear D gene. CDR1 is ENHRY, CDR2 SYGVKD, per germline. The CDR3 totals 11 residues. V dropped 0 bases and J dropped 8 bases, with 2 bases sitting between them. For the CDR3, the DNA is TGTGCCATCAGTGAGTCAGATGAGCAGTTCTTC. As protein: CAISESDEQFF.

This clone was seen more than once but under ten times. The rearrangement uses TRBV27 and TRBJ1-6, with D unresolved. This CDR3 region has 17 residues. CDR1 is MNHEY and CDR2 is SMNVEV in the germline V gene (reference sequence). V lost 2 bases to trimming and J lost 7 bases, with 18 bases between them. CDR3 bases: TGTGCCAGCAGTTTAATAAGGGAGGGTGCTTCAAATTCACCCCTCCACTTT. This translates into CASSLIREGASNSPLHF.

The CDR3 is CASSWGTGELFF. The CDR3 DNA reads as TGTGCCAGCAGTTGGGGCACCGGGGAGCTGTTTTTT. The rearrangement links TRBV28 to TRBJ2-2; D remains ambiguous. Germline CDR1 MDHEN, CDR2 SYDVKM. This CDR3 region has 12 residues. The V gene lost 4 bases and the J gene lost 4 bases, with 4 bases spanning the gap.